A selection of T cell receptor beta chains follows, all from one sample in a study of shared clonotypes between healthy human individuals. The method was immunoSEQ multiplex PCR; TCRdb's version includes in-frame clones alone and lacks a portion of them. The sample lists approximately 980,000 clones; about three quarters were seen once. Material: memory CD4+ T cells sorted from blood. These receptor sequences come from a man between 18 and 35 years old in good health. Both conserved end residues are part of each CDR3. Each record gives: CDR3 DNA, CDR3 protein, J gene, CDR3 length, V gene, D gene, clone size. D genes are given only for firm matches. Size is stated for part of the rows, as once, few or many counts, or as a class when the clone is expanded.

TGCGTCAGCAGCCCGAGGGGGACCACTGAAGCTTTCTTT CVSSPRGTTEAFF TRBJ1-1 13 TRBV4-1 NA NA
TGTGCCAGCAGCACGGACGCGACCTCCTACGAGCAGTACTTC CASSTDATSYEQYF TRBJ2-7 14 TRBV28 NA once
TGTGCCAGCAGTTCTAACAGGGTGCTTGAAAAACTGTTTTTT CASSSNRVLEKLFF TRBJ1-4 14 TRBV28 NA NA
TGTGCCAGTAGTGTGGACAGTGGGGGCTACTATGGCTACACCTTC CASSVDSGGYYGYTF TRBJ1-2 15 TRBV19 NA NA
TGCAGCGTTGAGCGGGGGGCTGGATACAATGAGCAGTTCTTC CSVERGAGYNEQFF TRBJ2-1 14 TRBV29-1 TRBD2 NA
TGTGCCAGTACTAAGTATAGCAATCAGCCCCAGCATTTT CASTKYSNQPQHF TRBJ1-5 13 TRBV19 NA few
TGTGCCAGCAGCCCCGAGGGGGGGTGCGCTTTCTTT CASSPEGGCAFF TRBJ1-1 12 TRBV4-2 NA few
TGTGCCTGGAGGCCCAGCTCCTACAATGAGCAGTTCTTC CAWRPSSYNEQFF TRBJ2-1 13 TRBV30 NA NA
TGTGCCAGCAGGGACAAGGCTAACTATGGCTACACCTTC CASRDKANYGYTF TRBJ1-2 13 TRBV2 NA few
TGTGCCAGCAGCGAGCACGCAGACCGATTCTACGAGCAGTACTTC CASSEHADRFYEQYF TRBJ2-7 15 TRBV14 NA NA
TGTGCTAGTGGTTATAGCGGGAGTTCCTACGAGCAGTACTTC CASGYSGSSYEQYF TRBJ2-7 14 TRBV12-5 TRBD2 once
TGTGCCAGCTCACGGGACGAAGCAACTAATGAAAAACTGTTTTTT CASSRDEATNEKLFF TRBJ1-4 15 TRBV18 NA once
TGTGCCAGCAGCTTAAAGGGCGGGAATTCACCCCTCCACTTT CASSLKGGNSPLHF TRBJ1-6 14 TRBV7-9 NA NA
TGTGCCAGCACCCGGGCGGGAGGGGATGCGGAGACCCAGTACTTC CASTRAGGDAETQYF TRBJ2-5 15 TRBV7-8 TRBD2 NA
TGTGCCAGCAGTCCCTTGGAGACCCAGTACTTC CASSPLETQYF TRBJ2-5 11 TRBV6-1 NA many
TGTGCCAGCAGCATTGCTAGCGGGAGGGCTCTAGATACGCAGTATTTT CASSIASGRALDTQYF TRBJ2-3 16 TRBV7-2 TRBD2 few
TGTGCCAGTAGTATGGGGACAGGGGGTCGCAATGAGCAGTTCTTC CASSMGTGGRNEQFF TRBJ2-1 15 TRBV19 TRBD1 NA
TGTGCCAGTACCCAGTATTTGGGGGACAATCAGCCCCAGCATTTT CASTQYLGDNQPQHF TRBJ1-5 15 TRBV19 NA NA
TGTGCCAGCAGCGTAGGGACAGGGTTTGGCCAGCCCCAGCATTTT CASSVGTGFGQPQHF TRBJ1-5 15 TRBV9 TRBD1 NA
TGCAGCGTTGGGGGGACTAGCGGAGGAAACTACGAGCAGTACTTC CSVGGTSGGNYEQYF TRBJ2-7 15 TRBV29-1 TRBD2 NA
TGTGCCAGCACCACAATATTACTCGGCACCGGGGAGCTGTTTTTT CASTTILLGTGELFF TRBJ2-2 15 TRBV6-5 NA NA
TGTGCCAGCAGCCTAACAGGAAAGGGATACAATGAGCAGTTCTTC CASSLTGKGYNEQFF TRBJ2-1 15 TRBV7-2 NA NA
TGTGCCAGCAGTTTATCGATTGTAGGGGGATACGAGCAGTACTTC CASSLSIVGGYEQYF TRBJ2-7 15 TRBV27 NA NA
TGCGCCAGCAGCTTAGCGGGGAAAGAGACCCAGTACTTC CASSLAGKETQYF TRBJ2-5 13 TRBV5-1 TRBD2 NA
TGTGCCTGGAGTATAGGACAGGGTTCGACCATTGGCTACACCTTC CAWSIGQGSTIGYTF TRBJ1-2 15 TRBV30 TRBD1 NA
TGCGCCAGCAGCCCCGGGGGGACTAACACCGGGGAGCTGTTTTTT CASSPGGTNTGELFF TRBJ2-2 15 TRBV5-1 TRBD2 NA
TGTGCCAGCAGCTACCTGGGCTCTGGCGAGCAGTACTTC CASSYLGSGEQYF TRBJ2-7 13 TRBV7-2 NA NA
TGTGCCAGCAGTCCCCAGGGGGGGGGAGCCCAGCATTTT CASSPQGGGAQHF TRBJ1-5 13 TRBV6-6 TRBD1 NA
TGTGCCAGCAGCTTAGTGTCCCTAGCGGGGGCAGCTGGGGCCAACGTCCTGACTTTC CASSLVSLAGAAGANVLTF TRBJ2-6 19 TRBV7-2 TRBD2 few
TGCGCCAGCAGCTGGGCGACAGGGGACTTTTCCTACAATGAGCAGTTCTTC CASSWATGDFSYNEQFF TRBJ2-1 17 TRBV5-1 TRBD1 NA